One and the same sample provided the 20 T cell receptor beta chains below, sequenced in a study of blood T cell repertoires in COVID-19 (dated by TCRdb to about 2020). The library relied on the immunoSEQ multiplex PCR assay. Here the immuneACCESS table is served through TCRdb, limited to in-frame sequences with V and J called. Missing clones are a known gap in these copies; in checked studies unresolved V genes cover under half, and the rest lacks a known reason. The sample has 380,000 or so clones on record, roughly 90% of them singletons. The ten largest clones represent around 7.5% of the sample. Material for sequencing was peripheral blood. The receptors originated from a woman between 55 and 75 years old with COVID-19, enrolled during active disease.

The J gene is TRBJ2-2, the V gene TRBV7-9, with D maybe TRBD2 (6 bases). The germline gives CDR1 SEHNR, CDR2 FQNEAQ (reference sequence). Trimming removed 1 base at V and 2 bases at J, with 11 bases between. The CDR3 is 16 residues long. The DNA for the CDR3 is TGTGCCAGCAGCTTAGGAATGGGGGGAAACACCGGGGAGCTGTTTTTT. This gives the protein CASSLGMGGNTGELFF.

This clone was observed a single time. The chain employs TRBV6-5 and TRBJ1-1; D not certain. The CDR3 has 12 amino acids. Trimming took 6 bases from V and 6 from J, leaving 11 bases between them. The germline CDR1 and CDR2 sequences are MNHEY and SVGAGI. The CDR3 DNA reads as TGTGCCAGCAGGGAGAGGGCCGCTGAAGCTTTCTTT. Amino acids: CASRERAAEAFF.

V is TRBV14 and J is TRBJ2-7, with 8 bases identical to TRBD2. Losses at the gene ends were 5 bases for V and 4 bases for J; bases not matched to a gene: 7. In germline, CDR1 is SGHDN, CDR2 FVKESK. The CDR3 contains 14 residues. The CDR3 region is CASSSTSGGYEQYF. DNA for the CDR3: TGTGCCAGCAGCTCCACTAGCGGTGGGTACGAGCAGTACTTC.

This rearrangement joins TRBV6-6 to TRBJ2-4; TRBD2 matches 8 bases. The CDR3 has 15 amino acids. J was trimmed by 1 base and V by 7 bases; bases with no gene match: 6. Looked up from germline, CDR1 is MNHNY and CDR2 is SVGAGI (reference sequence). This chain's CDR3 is CASNPGGKAKNIQYF. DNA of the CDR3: TGTGCCAGCAACCCGGGGGGGAAGGCCAAAAACATTCAGTACTTC.

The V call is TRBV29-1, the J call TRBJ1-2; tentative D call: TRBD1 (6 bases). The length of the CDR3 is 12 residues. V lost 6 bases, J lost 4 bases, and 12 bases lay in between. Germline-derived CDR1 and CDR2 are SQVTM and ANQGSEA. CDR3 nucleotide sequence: TGCAGCGTCGGGGACAACATCTATGGCTACACCTTC. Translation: CSVGDNIYGYTF.

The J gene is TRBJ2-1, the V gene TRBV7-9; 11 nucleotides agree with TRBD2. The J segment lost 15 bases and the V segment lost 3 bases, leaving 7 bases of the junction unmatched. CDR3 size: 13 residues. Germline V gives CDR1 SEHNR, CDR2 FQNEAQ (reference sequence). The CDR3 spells CASSFTSGGESFF. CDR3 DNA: TGTGCCAGCAGCTTTACTAGCGGGGGAGAGTCGTTCTTC. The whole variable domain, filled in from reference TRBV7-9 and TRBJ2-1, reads DTGVSQNPRHKITKRGQNVTFRCDPISEHNRLYWYRQTLGQGPEFLTYFQNEAQLEKSRLLSDRFSAERPKGSFSTLEIQRTEQGDSAMYLCASSFTSGGESFFGPGTRLTVL.

The CDR3 bases are TGCGCCAGCAGCTTCAACAGGAACACTGAAGCTTTCTTT. Protein product: CASSFNRNTEAFF. The rearrangement uses TRBV5-1 and TRBJ1-1; D gene uncertain. Per the germline V gene, CDR1 is SGHRS and CDR2 is YFSETQ. This CDR3 region has 13 residues. V gave up 2 bases and J gave up 1 base, with 6 bases separating them.

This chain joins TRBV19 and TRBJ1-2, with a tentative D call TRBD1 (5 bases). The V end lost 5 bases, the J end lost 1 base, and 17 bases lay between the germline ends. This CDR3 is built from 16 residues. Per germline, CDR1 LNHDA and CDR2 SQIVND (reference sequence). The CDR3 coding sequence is TGTGCCAGTAGTCCCAGCAGGGCAGAGCGTAACTATGGCTACACCTTC. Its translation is CASSPSRAERNYGYTF.

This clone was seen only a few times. CDR3 sequence reads: CASSLTGAYEQYF. The CDR3 DNA is TGCGCCAGCAGCTTAACAGGGGCCTACGAGCAGTACTTC. The V gene is TRBV5-1, the J gene TRBJ2-7; 7 bases agree with TRBD1. CDR1 and CDR2 (germline): SGHRS, YFSETQ. V was clipped by 2 bases and J by 2 bases; unmatched bases: 1. The CDR3 sequence is 13 residues long.

The CDR3: CASSLPGLGSQETQYF. The CDR3 DNA is TGTGCCAGCAGCCTACCTGGGCTCGGATCCCAAGAGACCCAGTACTTC. The chain uses TRBV11-3 and TRBJ2-5; D not resolved. Germline CDR1 reads SGHNT; CDR2 reads YENEEA. The CDR3 covers 16 residues. The V and J ends lost 5 bases and 1 base respectively, with 17 bases between them.

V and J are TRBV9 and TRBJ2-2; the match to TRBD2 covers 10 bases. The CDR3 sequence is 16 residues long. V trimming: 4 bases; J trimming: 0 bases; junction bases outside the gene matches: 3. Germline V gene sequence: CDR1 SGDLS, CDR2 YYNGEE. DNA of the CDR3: TGTGCCAGCAGCTTCGGACTAGCGGCGAACACCGGGGAGCTGTTTTTT. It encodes CASSFGLAANTGELFF.

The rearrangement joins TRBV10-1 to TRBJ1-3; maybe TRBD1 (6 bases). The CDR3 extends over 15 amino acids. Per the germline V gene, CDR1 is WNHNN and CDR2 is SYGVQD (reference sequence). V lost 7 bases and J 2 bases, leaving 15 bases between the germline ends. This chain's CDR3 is CASNGQPETGNTIYF. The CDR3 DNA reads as TGCGCCAGCAACGGACAGCCAGAAACTGGAAACACCATATATTTT.

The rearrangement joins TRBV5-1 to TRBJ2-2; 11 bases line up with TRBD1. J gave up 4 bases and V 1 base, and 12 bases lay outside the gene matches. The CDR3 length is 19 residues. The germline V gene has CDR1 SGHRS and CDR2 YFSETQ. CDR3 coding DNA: TGCGCCAGCAGCTTGACGCCCCCAACCGGGACAGGGGGCACCGGGGAGCTGTTTTTT. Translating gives CASSLTPPTGTGGTGELFF. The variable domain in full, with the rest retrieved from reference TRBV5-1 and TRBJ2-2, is KAGVTQTPRYLIKTRGQQVTLSCSPISGHRSVSWYQQTPGQGLQFLFEYFSETQRNKGNFPGRFSGRQFSNSRSEMNVSTLELGDSALYLCASSLTPPTGTGGTGELFFGEGSRLTVL.

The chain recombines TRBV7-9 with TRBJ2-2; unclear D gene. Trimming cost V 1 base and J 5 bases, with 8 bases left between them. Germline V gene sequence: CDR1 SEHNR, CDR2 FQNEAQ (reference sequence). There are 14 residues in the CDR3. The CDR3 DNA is TGTGCCAGCAGCTTAGTAGCTGTAACCGGGGAGCTGTTTTTT. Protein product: CASSLVAVTGELFF.

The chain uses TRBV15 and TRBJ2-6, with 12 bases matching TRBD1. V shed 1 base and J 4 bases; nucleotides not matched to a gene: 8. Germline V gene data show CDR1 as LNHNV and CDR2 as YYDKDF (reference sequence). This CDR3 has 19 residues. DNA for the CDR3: TGTGCCACCAGCAGAGCGCCGGGACAGGGGGCGCCAGGGGCCAACGTCCTGACTTTC. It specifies CATSRAPGQGAPGANVLTF. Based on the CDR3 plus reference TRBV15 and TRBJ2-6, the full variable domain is DAMVIQNPRYQVTQFGKPVTLSCSQTLNHNVMYWYQQKSSQAPKLLFHYYDKDFNNEADTPDNFQSRRPNTSFCFLDIRSPGLGDTAMYLCATSRAPGQGAPGANVLTFGAGSRLTVL.

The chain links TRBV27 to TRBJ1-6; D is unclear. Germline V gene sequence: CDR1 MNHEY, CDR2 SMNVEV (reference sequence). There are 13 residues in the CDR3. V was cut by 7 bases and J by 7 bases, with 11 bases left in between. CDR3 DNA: TGTGCCAGCACCGTTAGCGGGAATTCACCCCTCCACTTT. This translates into CASTVSGNSPLHF.

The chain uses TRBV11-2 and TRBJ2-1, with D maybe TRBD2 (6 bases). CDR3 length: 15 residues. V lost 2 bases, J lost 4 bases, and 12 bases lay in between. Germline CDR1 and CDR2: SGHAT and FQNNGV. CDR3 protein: CASSLSGPKYNEQFF. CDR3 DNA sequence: TGTGCCAGCAGCTTAAGCGGGCCTAAATACAATGAGCAGTTCTTC.

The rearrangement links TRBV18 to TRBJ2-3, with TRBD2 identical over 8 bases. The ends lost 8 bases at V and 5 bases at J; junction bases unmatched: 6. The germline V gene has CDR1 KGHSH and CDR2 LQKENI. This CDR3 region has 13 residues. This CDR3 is CASLPGGEDTQYF. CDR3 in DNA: TGTGCCAGCCTCCCGGGGGGGGAAGATACGCAGTATTTT. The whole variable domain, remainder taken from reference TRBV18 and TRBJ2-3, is NAGVMQNPRHLVRRRGQEARLRCSPMKGHSHVYWYRQLPEEGLKFMVYLQKENIIDESGMPKERFSAEFPKEGPSILRIQQVVRGDSAAYFCASLPGGEDTQYFGPGTRLTVL.

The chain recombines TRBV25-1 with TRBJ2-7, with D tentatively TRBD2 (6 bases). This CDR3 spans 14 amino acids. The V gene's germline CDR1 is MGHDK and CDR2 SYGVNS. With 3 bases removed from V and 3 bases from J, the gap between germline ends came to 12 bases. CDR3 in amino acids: CASSDWGDIYEQYF. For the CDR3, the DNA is TGTGCCAGCAGTGATTGGGGGGATATCTACGAGCAGTACTTC.

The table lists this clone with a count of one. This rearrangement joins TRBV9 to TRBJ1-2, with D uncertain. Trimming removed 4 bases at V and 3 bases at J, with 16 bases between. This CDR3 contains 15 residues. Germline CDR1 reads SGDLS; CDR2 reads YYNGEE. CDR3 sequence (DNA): TGTGCCAGCAGCACCCGACGAGGCGGCGACTATGGCTACACCTTC. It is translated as CASSTRRGGDYGYTF.